This TCR beta chain stems from a study of molecular identifiers for immune sequencing clone quantification. Library preparation followed earlier protocols using designated TCR primers. Each CDR3 protein is one row after TCRdb ran MiXCR on the PCR reads. Of about 320,000 distinct CDR3 sequences in the sample, about a fifth are singletons; the top ten hold approximately 0.85%. Whole-study results and caveats: Clonotypes topping 20 RNA copies carried over 97% of effector molecules but under 1% of naive ones.

Sorted naive CD8 T cells were those defined as CD8+CD4-CCR7+CD45RA+. Between the trimmed V and J ends, which lost 3 bases and 3 bases, there was a span of 18 bases. The germline gives CDR1 SEHNR, CDR2 FQNEAQ (reference sequence). The CDR3 has 16 residues. This clonotype was seen many times. Its antigen is unidentified. This TCR came from a human donor in good health. Some libraries in this study had Jurkat cell RNA spiked in. J is TRBJ2-7 and V is TRBV7-9, with D perhaps matching TRBD1 (6 bases). The sequenced material came from naive CD8+ T cells from blood, with Jurkat cell RNA spiked in. Indicated subset: FACS-sorted CD8+CD4-CCR7+CD45RA+ naive T cells. The CDR3 spells CASSLVARTADYEQYF. The CDR3 nucleotides read TGTGCCAGCAGCTTGGTTGCCCGGACAGCCGACTACGAGCAGTACTTC.